What follows are 5 T cell receptor beta chains derived from one specimen sequenced in a study of T cells in Graves' hyperthyroidism and ophthalmopathy. Amplified TCR beta CDR3 regions came from RNA transcripts. TCR CDR3 underwent first-round RT-PCR with the HTBI primer set. TCRdb called the multiplex PCR reads again in MiXCR, with one record for every CDR3 protein. The table lists 350,000 or so distinct CDR3 sequences, roughly 17% of them singletons. The source material was blood. These receptors came from a woman under 40 with Graves' hyperthyroidism that later progressed to Graves' ophthalmopathy.

The CDR3 DNA is TGCGCCAGCAGCCAGGCGACTAGCGGGGGGGAGGATACGCAGTATTTT. It encodes CASSQATSGGEDTQYF. The V call is TRBV4-1, the J call TRBJ2-3, with 14 bases aligning to TRBD2. The length of the CDR3 is 16 residues. V shed 3 bases and J 6 bases; nucleotides not matched to a gene: 5. Germline V lookup: CDR1 MGHRA, CDR2 YSYEKL.

Ten or more counts support this clonotype. The rearrangement joins TRBV28 to TRBJ1-2, with TRBD1 as a possible D gene (5 bases). The CDR3 runs 15 residues. Trimming took 4 bases from V and 5 from J, leaving 17 bases between them. Germline CDR1 reads MDHEN; CDR2 reads SYDVKM. The CDR3 nucleotides are TGTGCCAGCAGTTCGTTGGGACCGAACAGTTATGGCTACACCTTC. This sequence encodes CASSSLGPNSYGYTF.

This chain links TRBV28 with TRBJ1-2; 9 bases align to TRBD1. Losses at the gene ends were 7 bases for V and 4 bases for J; bases not matched to a gene: 10. Germline V gene data show CDR1 as MDHEN and CDR2 as SYDVKM. The CDR3 spans 15 residues. The CDR3 DNA follows: TGTGCCAGCACGTACGCCGGGACAGGGCTCTATGGCTACACCTTC. Translated, it gives CASTYAGTGLYGYTF.

This clonotype was seen more than once but under ten times. The rearrangement joins TRBV9 to TRBJ2-7, with TRBD2 matching 8 bases. The CDR3 length is 17 residues. Germline V gene sequence: CDR1 SGDLS, CDR2 YYNGEE. V lost 5 bases and J lost 7; bases outside the gene matches: 20. The CDR3 region has the DNA TGTGCCAGCAGGATAATCGGCCGGGAGGGCCCCGGGTGGGAGCAGTACTTC. Its translation is CASRIIGREGPGWEQYF.

This clonotype was detected ten times or more. The chain recombines TRBV7-9 with TRBJ1-4; no reliable D call. The V end was cut by 4 bases, the J end by 1 base, with 7 bases between. CDR1 and CDR2 (germline): SEHNR, FQNEAQ (reference sequence). The CDR3 spans 14 residues. CDR3 region: CASSSLGTNEKLFF. DNA of the CDR3: TGTGCCAGCAGCTCGCTGGGAACTAATGAAAAACTGTTTTTT. Using reference TRBV7-9 and TRBJ1-4 for the parts outside the CDR3, the full variable domain is DTGVSQNPRHKITKRGQNVTFRCDPISEHNRLYWYRQTLGQGPEFLTYFQNEAQLEKSRLLSDRFSAERPKGSFSTLEIQRTEQGDSAMYLCASSSLGTNEKLFFGSGTQLSVL.